This T cell receptor (beta chain) was found in a study of blood T cell repertoires in COVID-19. The overall study: PBMCs, B-cell-depleted T cells, or T cells were the source of the cDNA or gDNA that made up the material.

In the study's own analysis: Amplifying reference gene primers gave estimates of nucleated cell counts. Sequencing was performed with immunoSEQ multiplex PCR; in TCRdb, only in-frame clones are kept and a portion is missing. Clone size and the V and J calls come from that table; the DNA yielded D and trimming. This table has about 53,000 clones, roughly 89% appearing once. CDR3 size: 15 residues. Trimming took 2 bases from V and 0 from J, leaving 10 bases between them. Germline values: CDR1 SGHTA, CDR2 FQGNSA. The receptor comes from a man older than 75 with acute or convalescent COVID-19. Sequencing was performed on peripheral blood. The J gene is TRBJ1-1, the V gene TRBV7-2; D unresolved. Here the CDR3 DNA reads TGTGCCAGCAGCTTACAAGTCACAATGAACACTGAAGCTTTCTTT. Its translation: CASSLQVTMNTEAFF.